These 10 T cell receptor beta chains share one sample of origin, sequenced in a study of OX40 agonist ivuxolimab in advanced cancers. To prepare the library, the immunoSEQ multiplex PCR assay was applied. Not all clones reach the TCRdb copy of this immuneACCESS table, which keeps in-frame sequences only. Checked studies attribute under half of the gap to unresolved V genes and leave the rest unexplained. For this sample the table gives more than 95,000 clones, of which around 90% were detected only once. The top ten hold 0.7% to 0.9% of the sample. Specimen: CD4+ or CD8+ T cells sorted from blood, collected in a trial of the OX40 agonist ivuxolimab. These receptors came from an adult with an advanced solid tumor such as melanoma, head and neck, liver or kidney cancer.

This chain joins TRBV7-2 and TRBJ1-2; 7 positions agree with TRBD1. This CDR3 region has 14 residues. Per germline, CDR1 SGHTA and CDR2 FQGNSA. V dropped 5 bases and J dropped 4; count of bases not matched to a gene: 7. CDR3 sequence (DNA): TGTGCCAGCAGCATAACTGGGACAGTCTATGGCTACACCTTC. Protein product: CASSITGTVYGYTF.

As DNA, the CDR3 is TGTGCCAGCACCCCCGGACAGGGAGGCTACACCTTC. This codes for CASTPGQGGYTF. The chain uses TRBV7-2 and TRBJ1-2, with TRBD1 identical over 8 bases. Losses at the gene ends were 7 bases for V and 8 bases for J; bases not matched to a gene: 6. Germline V gene lookup returns CDR1 SGHTA and CDR2 FQGNSA. The CDR3 has 12 amino acids.

The chain links TRBV18 to TRBJ2-6; D is undetermined. Trimming removed 0 bases at V and 0 bases at J, with 9 bases between. In germline, CDR1 is KGHSH, CDR2 LQKENI. The CDR3 has 17 residues. CDR3 residues: CASSPPRASSGANVLTF. CDR3 coding DNA: TGTGCCAGCTCACCACCACGGGCGTCCTCTGGGGCCAACGTCCTGACTTTC.

The rearrangement joins TRBV28 to TRBJ2-7; the D call may be TRBD1 or TRBD2 (5 bases each). Deletions cut 7 bases from V and 4 bases from J, with 11 bases between. The CDR3 is 12 amino acids. From germline, CDR1 is MDHEN and CDR2 SYDVKM. The chain's CDR3 is CASTTGLYEQYF. Here the CDR3 DNA reads TGTGCCAGCACCACAGGACTGTACGAGCAGTACTTC.

The DNA of the CDR3 is TGTGCCAGCAGCGACCGGGACAGGTACACAGATACGCAGTATTTT. Residues: CASSDRDRYTDTQYF. This rearrangement joins TRBV5-4 to TRBJ2-3, with 8 bases identical to TRBD1. Germline CDR1 reads SGHNT; CDR2 reads YYREEE (reference sequence). Germline trimming cut 4 bases from V and 2 bases from J; bases unmatched to any gene: 6. This CDR3 contains 15 residues.

This chain connects TRBV19 to TRBJ2-5; no reliable D call. Germline-derived CDR1 and CDR2 are LNHDA and SQIVND (reference sequence). Deletions cut 6 bases from V and 2 bases from J, with 13 bases between. The CDR3 contains 14 residues. The CDR3 region is CASSPHQMQETQYF. In DNA form, the CDR3 reads TGTGCCAGTAGCCCCCATCAGATGCAAGAGACCCAGTACTTC.

The genes are TRBV6-1 and TRBJ2-5; D tentatively fits TRBD1 or TRBD2 (6 bases each). Trimming removed 4 bases from V and 1 base from J, with 13 bases in between. The germline V gene encodes CDR1 MNHNS and CDR2 SASEGT. This CDR3 contains 15 residues. CDR3 sequence reads: CASSVGGIVQETQYF. CDR3 sequence (DNA): TGTGCCAGCAGTGTAGGGGGGATTGTCCAAGAGACCCAGTACTTC.

V and J are TRBV9 and TRBJ2-7; D is ambiguous. Germline CDR1 is SGDLS and CDR2 is YYNGEE. V lost 0 bases, J lost 5 bases, and 12 bases lay in between. The CDR3 extends over 14 amino acids. The CDR3 DNA is TGTGCCAGCAGCGTAGCCCCAGGTGTGAACGAGCAGTACTTC. It yields the protein CASSVAPGVNEQYF.

The CDR3 loop reads CASSPTPDTEAFF. The CDR3 DNA is TGTGCCAGCTCACCGACCCCTGACACTGAAGCTTTCTTT. V and J are TRBV18 and TRBJ1-1; D remains ambiguous. From germline, CDR1 is KGHSH and CDR2 LQKENI. There are 13 residues in the CDR3. Deletions cut 3 bases from V and 3 bases from J, with 8 bases between.

This chain joins TRBV21-1 and TRBJ2-2. TRBV21-1 is flagged as a pseudogene. CDR3 length: 14 amino acids. CDR3 in DNA: TGTGCCAGCACCCTTGACCCGAGCTCCGGGGAGCTGTTTTTT. Its translation is CASTLDPSSGELFF.